Sequencing of this TCR beta chain was carried out in a study of molecular identifiers for immune sequencing clone quantification. The bulk TCR libraries were made with methods described before and with listed TCR primers. MiXCR, run by TCRdb on the PCR reads, gives a single entry per CDR3 protein. The sample contains about 640,000 distinct CDR3 sequences, 20% of which appear only once. V was shortened by 4 bases and J by 0 bases, with 11 bases between the two germline ends. This CDR3 has 15 residues. The germline V gene encodes CDR1 LNHDA and CDR2 SQIVND (reference sequence). The clonotype originates from a human donor in good health. Some libraries in this study had Jurkat cell RNA spiked in. This chain uses TRBV19 with TRBJ2-3; D perhaps matches TRBD2 (5 bases). Sequencing input: naive CD8+ T cells from blood, with Jurkat cell RNA spiked in. The subset was: FACS-sorted CD8+CD4-CCR7+CD45RA+ naive T cells. The CDR3 protein is CASSTYSASTDTQYF. DNA for the CDR3: TGTGCCAGTAGTACTTATAGCGCAAGCACAGATACGCAGTATTTT.